Below, 7 T cell receptor beta chains from the same sample are listed, as sequenced in a study of molecular identifiers for immune sequencing clone quantification. TCRdb processed the PCR reads anew with MiXCR; each CDR3 protein has one entry. The data show hundreds of thousands of distinct CDR3 sequences, approximately 24% seen once. The specimen was naive CD8+ T cells from blood, with Jurkat cell RNA spiked in. Subset: FACS-sorted CD8+CD4-CCR7+CD45RA+ naive T cells. Receptors originate from a human donor in good health. Some libraries in this study had Jurkat cell RNA spiked in.

This clonotype came up once. This rearrangement joins TRBV24-1 to TRBJ2-2, with D possibly matching TRBD2 (7 bases). Trimming shortened V by 0 bases and J by 6 bases, and 13 bases separated the two germline ends. This CDR3 region has 16 residues. Germline CDR1 KGHDR, CDR2 SFDVKD. The CDR3: CATSDLRGAPPGELFF. The DNA of the CDR3 is TGTGCCACCAGTGATTTGCGGGGGGCGCCCCCCGGGGAGCTGTTTTTT.

This clonotype has a handful of counts. One base away lies a much larger clone, so this may be a sequencing read error. The chain links TRBV5-3 to TRBJ2-2, with D maybe TRBD1 (5 bases). TRBV5-3 is an open reading frame, and its role is uncertain. V was clipped by 8 bases and J by 7 bases, with 18 bases between them. The CDR3 has 14 amino acids. The CDR3 here is CASSPDMPVGELFF. CDR3 coding DNA: TGTGCCAGCAGCCCGGACATGCCAGTCGGGGAGCTGTTTTTT.

The rearrangement joins TRBV12-3 or TRBV12-4 to TRBJ2-3; maybe TRBD1 (5 bases). This CDR3 is built from 14 residues. Between the trimmed V and J ends, which lost 8 bases and 4 bases, there was a span of 16 bases. This CDR3 reads CASLSKGQADTQYF. The CDR3 coding sequence is TGTGCCAGCCTATCTAAGGGGCAAGCAGATACGCAGTATTTT.

About this clonotype itself: A much larger clone lies one base from this, so it may be a read error. The chain is built from TRBV12-3 or TRBV12-4 and TRBJ2-3, with D perhaps TRBD2 (7 bases). The CDR3 sequence is 15 residues long. Trimming cost V 3 bases and J 4 bases, with 14 bases left between them. For the CDR3, the DNA is TGTGCCAGCAGTTTGGCCGCGGGGGCGGCAGATACGCAGTATTTT. Amino acid sequence: CASSLAAGAADTQYF.

The gene calls are TRBV11-3 and TRBJ2-1; tentative D call: TRBD2 (6 bases). CDR3 length: 16 residues. The germline V gene has CDR1 SGHNT and CDR2 YENEEA. Trimming removed 0 bases at V and 2 bases at J, with 11 bases between. The chain's CDR3 is CASSLDSGNPYNEQFF. The CDR3 region has the DNA TGTGCCAGCAGCTTAGATAGCGGCAACCCCTACAATGAGCAGTTCTTC.

Turning to this clonotype: This sequence may be a read error, since a much larger clone differs from it by one base. The CDR3 does not end in the conserved phenylalanine or tryptophan, so this is likely a read error. The CDR3, as DNA: TGTGCCAGCAGCCATGGGACAGGGCTCACTGAAGCTTTCTGT. Translation: CASSHGTGLTEAFC. The J gene is TRBJ1-1, the V gene TRBV13; TRBD1 matches 9 bases. Trimming removed 5 bases from V and 4 bases from J; junction bases left unmatched: 5. The CDR3 covers 14 residues. CDR1 is PRHDT, CDR2 FYEKMQ, per germline (reference sequence).

A word on this clonotype: A much larger clone lies a single base off, so this may be a read error. The chain uses TRBV7-9 and TRBJ2-6; 10 nucleotides match TRBD1. CDR1 SEHNR and CDR2 FQNEAQ come from the germline V gene (reference sequence). The CDR3 sequence is 17 residues long. The CDR3 DNA is TGTGCCAGCAGCTTTCCGGGACAGGGGTCTGGGGCCGACGTCCTGACTTTC. Protein product: CASSFPGQGSGADVLTF. Filled out from reference TRBV7-9 and TRBJ2-6, the complete variable domain reads DTGVSQNPRHKITKRGQNVTFRCDPISEHNRLYWYRQTLGQGPEFLTYFQNEAQLEKSRLLSDRFSAERPKGSFSTLEIQRTEQGDSAMYLCASSFPGQGSGADVLTFGAGSRLTVL.